Presented here are 20 T cell receptor beta chains from one specimen sequenced in a study of spatial heterogeneity in lung cancer. Via MiXCR, TCRdb re-called the 5' RACE reads, giving one row per CDR3 protein. Here the sample spans 8,000 to 10,000 distinct CDR3 sequences, 23% being singletons. Time point of the sample: blood at routine non-recurrence follow-up after resection. The sample in question was PBMCs, obtained at follow-up. These receptors all stem from a female donor with early-stage non-small cell lung cancer.

The V and J genes are TRBV29-1 and TRBJ2-1; tentatively, D is TRBD2 (5 bases). The CDR3 covers 15 residues. Germline V gene lookup returns CDR1 SQVTM and CDR2 ANQGSEA. With 4 bases removed from V and 7 bases from J, the gap between germline ends came to 20 bases. CDR3 residues: CSVADGKEPVNEQFF. The DNA of the CDR3 is TGCAGCGTTGCCGACGGGAAGGAACCGGTTAATGAGCAGTTCTTC.

This clonotype occurred once. The rearrangement joins TRBV7-8 to TRBJ2-7; weak D call: TRBD2 (6 bases). The CDR3 runs to 17 residues. Germline CDR1 SGHVS, CDR2 FQNEAQ. Trimming took 5 bases from V and 4 from J, leaving 24 bases between them. The CDR3 loop reads CASSPPGAGPNFYEQYF. The CDR3 nucleotides are TGTGCCAGCAGCCCACCCGGCGCGGGGCCAAACTTTTACGAGCAGTACTTC. Full variable domain (outside the CDR3, taken from reference TRBV7-8 and TRBJ2-7): GAGVSQSPRYKVAKRGQDVALRCDPISGHVSLFWYQQALGQGPEFLTYFQNEAQLDKSGLPSDRFFAERPEGSVSTLKIQRTQQEDSAVYLCASSPPGAGPNFYEQYFGPGTRLTVT.

This clonotype came up a few times. The chain uses TRBV5-7 and TRBJ2-1, with D possibly matching TRBD2 (5 bases). TRBV5-7 is noted as an ORF with a role that remains uncertain. The CDR3 runs to 16 residues. The ends were cut back, 3 bases at V and 0 bases at J, with 13 bases in the middle. CDR3 bases: TGTGCCAGCAGCTCTTCGACTACGAGCTCCTACAATGAGCAGTTCTTC. Protein: CASSSSTTSSYNEQFF.

In its sample, this clonotype was seen a few times. The chain links TRBV7-2 to TRBJ2-5; tentative D call: TRBD1 (6 bases). Per the germline V gene, CDR1 is SGHTA and CDR2 is FQGNSA. The V gene lost 3 bases and the J gene lost 0 bases, with 8 bases spanning the gap. The CDR3 extends over 14 amino acids. CDR3: CASSLQGNQETQYF. CDR3 DNA sequence: TGTGCCAGCAGCTTGCAGGGGAACCAAGAGACCCAGTACTTC. The whole variable domain, filled in from reference TRBV7-2 and TRBJ2-5, reads GAGVSQSPSNKVTEKGKDVELRCDPISGHTALYWYRQSLGQGLEFLIYFQGNSAPDKSGLPSDRFSAERTGGSVSTLTIQRTQQEDSAVYLCASSLQGNQETQYFGPGTRLLVL.

Only a few counts were recorded for this clonotype. The gene calls are TRBV5-4 and TRBJ1-6; tentatively, D is TRBD1 (5 bases). CDR3 length: 15 residues. Germline V gives CDR1 SGHNT, CDR2 YYREEE (reference sequence). The ends were cut back, 1 base at V and 5 bases at J, with 10 bases in the middle. In nucleotides, the CDR3 is TGTGCCAGCAGCTTGCACCAGGGAAATAATTCACCCCTCCACTTT. Protein product: CASSLHQGNNSPLHF.

V gene TRBV7-6 combines with J gene TRBJ2-5; 7 positions agree with TRBD2. The CDR3 runs 16 residues. Trimming at V came to 6 bases and at J to 1 base, leaving 11 bases not matched to a gene. CDR1 is SGHVS, CDR2 FNYEAQ, per germline. CDR3 in amino acids: CASSPISLALQETQYF. In DNA, the CDR3 is TGTGCCAGCAGTCCCATTTCACTAGCGCTCCAAGAGACCCAGTACTTC.

This clonotype ranks as medium-sized. The genes are TRBV12-3 or TRBV12-4 and TRBJ2-2; D is ambiguous. CDR3 length: 15 amino acids. V was clipped by 3 bases and J by 2 bases, with 10 bases between them. This chain's CDR3 is CASSLEPTNTGELFF. CDR3 DNA sequence: TGTGCCAGCAGTTTGGAACCAACTAACACCGGGGAGCTGTTTTTT.

The chain has TRBV3-1 and TRBJ2-7; tentative D call: TRBD1 (6 bases). The CDR3 totals 17 residues. Germline CDR1 is LGHDT and CDR2 is YNNKEL (reference sequence). Trimming removed 4 bases at V and 0 bases at J, with 19 bases between. DNA of the CDR3: TGTGCCAGCAGCCCCGCGACCGGGCAGGGGATCTCCTACGAGCAGTACTTC. The encoded protein is CASSPATGQGISYEQYF.

The chain recombines TRBV7-9 with TRBJ1-2; 9 bases map to TRBD1. Trimming cost V 6 bases and J 2 bases; bases outside gene matches: 7. The CDR3 has 15 amino acids. CDR1 and CDR2 from the germline V gene are SEHNR and FQNEAQ (reference sequence). The CDR3 loop is CASRRPGTGNYGYTF. CDR3 DNA: TGTGCCAGCAGACGTCCCGGGACAGGGAACTATGGCTACACCTTC. The full variable domain, rest sourced from reference TRBV7-9 and TRBJ1-2, is DTGVSQNPRHKITKRGQNVTFRCDPISEHNRLYWYRQTLGQGPEFLTYFQNEAQLEKSRLLSDRFSAERPKGSFSTLEIQRTEQGDSAMYLCASRRPGTGNYGYTFGSGTRLTVV.

This clonotype was counted a few times. The chain carries TRBV9 and TRBJ2-3, with D perhaps matching TRBD2 (6 bases). The CDR3 totals 15 residues. CDR1 is SGDLS and CDR2 is YYNGEE in the germline V gene. V gave up 3 bases and J gave up 0 bases, with 11 bases separating them. The CDR3 DNA reads as TGTGCCAGCAGCGGGATTGCGGGGAGCACAGATACGCAGTATTTT. It codes for CASSGIAGSTDTQYF.

This clonotype was seen only a few times. This chain connects TRBV6-5 to TRBJ2-2; D not resolved. The CDR3 loop spans 14 amino acids. The germline gives CDR1 MNHEY, CDR2 SVGAGI. V was clipped by 8 bases and J by 1 base, with 11 bases between them. In nucleotides, the CDR3 is TGTGCCAGCCGGCCGCGGATGAACACCGGGGAGCTGTTTTTT. Protein sequence: CASRPRMNTGELFF.

The chain is built from TRBV27 and TRBJ2-7; D possibly corresponds to TRBD2 (6 bases). V lost 5 bases, J lost 2 bases, and 10 bases lay in between. Germline CDR1 MNHEY, CDR2 SMNVEV (reference sequence). The length of the CDR3 is 13 residues. The CDR3, as DNA: TGTGCCAGCAGTCTGCGGGGCACCTACGAGCAGTACTTC. The encoded protein is CASSLRGTYEQYF.

V and J are TRBV6-6 and TRBJ2-4, with 8 positions matching TRBD2. CDR1 is MNHNY, CDR2 SVGAGI, per germline (reference sequence). This CDR3 spans 15 amino acids. Trimming cost V 7 bases and J 0 bases; bases outside gene matches: 5. The CDR3 DNA is TGTGCCAGCACCCACGGGGGGGAAGCCAAAAACATTCAGTACTTC. Translation gives CASTHGGEAKNIQYF.

The genes are TRBV7-2 and TRBJ2-7, with D possibly TRBD2 on 5 matching bases. This CDR3 has 12 residues. The ends were cut back, 0 bases at V and 6 bases at J, with 6 bases in the middle. CDR1 is SGHTA and CDR2 is FQGNSA in the germline V gene. CDR3 in amino acids: CASSLARGEQYF. The CDR3 DNA sequence: TGTGCCAGCAGCTTAGCCCGGGGCGAGCAGTACTTC.

In its sample, this clonotype ranks as medium-sized (0.01 to 0.1%). The V and J genes are TRBV11-3 and TRBJ2-1, with 7 bases that match TRBD2. V lost 3 bases, J lost 5 bases, and 7 bases stayed unmatched. Germline V gene data show CDR1 as SGHNT and CDR2 as YENEEA. The CDR3 covers 15 residues. CDR3 loop: CASSLTSPPHNEQFF. The CDR3 nucleotides read TGTGCCAGCAGCTTGACTAGCCCCCCCCACAATGAGCAGTTCTTC. The full variable domain, in which reference TRBV11-3 and TRBJ2-1 provide the parts outside the CDR3, is EAGVVQSPRYKIIEKKQPVAFWCNPISGHNTLYWYLQNLGQGPELLIRYENEEAVDDSQLPKDRFSAERLKGVDSTLKIQPAELGDSAVYLCASSLTSPPHNEQFFGPGTRLTVL.

This chain connects TRBV18 to TRBJ1-1; D not resolved. The CDR3 loop spans 13 amino acids. Germline CDR1 reads KGHSH; CDR2 reads LQKENI. V lost 3 bases and J lost 4, with 9 bases in between. The chain's CDR3 is CASSPLEGTEAFF. Written as DNA, the CDR3 is TGTGCCAGCTCACCTCTGGAAGGCACTGAAGCTTTCTTT.

The DNA of the CDR3 is TGCGCCAGCAGCTTCCCGACTAGCAGGAATGAGCAGTTCTTC. The encoded protein is CASSFPTSRNEQFF. The J gene is TRBJ2-1, the V gene TRBV5-1; 7 bases map to TRBD2. The CDR3 has 14 residues. Trimming at V came to 2 bases and at J to 7 bases, leaving 6 bases not matched to a gene. Germline CDR1 and CDR2: SGHRS and YFSETQ.

This chain joins TRBV6-6 and TRBJ1-2, with a weak D call TRBD1 (6 bases). Germline CDR1 reads MNHNY; CDR2 reads SVGAGI (reference sequence). Trimming took 6 bases from V and 1 from J, leaving 15 bases between them. The CDR3 length is 15 residues. CDR3 residues: CASSRGQWDNYGYTF. The CDR3 bases are TGTGCCAGCAGCCGAGGACAGTGGGATAACTATGGCTACACCTTC.

This clonotype has more than one count but fewer than ten. The V gene is TRBV7-8, the J gene TRBJ2-2; no definite D call. Trimming removed 4 bases from V and 0 bases from J, with 9 bases in between. Germline CDR1 SGHVS, CDR2 FQNEAQ. The CDR3 loop spans 15 amino acids. This CDR3 is CASSSWTANTGELFF. CDR3 in DNA: TGTGCCAGCAGCTCCTGGACGGCGAACACCGGGGAGCTGTTTTTT.

This clonotype occurred once. Just one base apart from a much larger clone, this may be a read error. The gene calls are TRBV6-1 and TRBJ1-6; TRBD1 aligns across 12 bases. There are 19 residues in the CDR3. Germline lookup yields CDR1 MNHNS and CDR2 SASEGT. For the CDR3, the DNA is TGTGCCAGCAGTCAACTGGGACAGGGGGCTATCTCCTATATTTCACCCCTCCACTTT. This encodes CASSQLGQGAISYISPLHF.